Below, 18 T cell receptor beta chains from the same sample are listed, as sequenced in a study of T cell repertoires in cytomegalovirus infection. TCRdb processed the reads anew with MiXCR; each CDR3 protein has one entry. The data show 350,000 to 450,000 distinct CDR3 sequences, 15% to 20% seen once. Sequenced input: PBMCs. The receptors derive from a human donor in good health (CMV status not recorded). Some clones in this sample may be carry-over from other donors' samples.

The chain recombines TRBV18 with TRBJ1-1; the D is unclear. V was clipped by 3 bases and J by 4 bases, with 12 bases between them. Germline V gene data show CDR1 as KGHSH and CDR2 as LQKENI. This CDR3 spans 14 amino acids. CDR3 sequence (DNA): TGTGCCAGCTCACCCCCCGGGAGCGGCACTGAAGCTTTCTTT. Its protein product is CASSPPGSGTEAFF.

In its sample, this clonotype was seen many times. The rearrangement uses TRBV7-2 and TRBJ2-2, with D maybe TRBD2 (5 bases). Germline CDR1 and CDR2: SGHTA and FQGNSA. V was shortened by 2 bases and J by 6 bases, with 10 bases between the two germline ends. This CDR3 is built from 14 residues. CDR3 sequence (DNA): TGTGCCAGCAGCTTATCCACCGGGGCCGGGGAGCTGTTTTTT. Its protein is CASSLSTGAGELFF. Together with reference TRBV7-2 and TRBJ2-2, the CDR3 gives the full variable domain: GAGVSQSPSNKVTEKGKDVELRCDPISGHTALYWYRQSLGQGLEFLIYFQGNSAPDKSGLPSDRFSAERTGGSVSTLTIQRTQQEDSAVYLCASSLSTGAGELFFGEGSRLTVL.

The chain joins TRBV5-1 to TRBJ1-1, with a tentative D call TRBD1 (6 bases). This CDR3 has 14 amino acids. Trimming took off 4 bases at V and 1 base at J, with 11 bases between the two ends. Germline V gene lookup returns CDR1 SGHRS and CDR2 YFSETQ. DNA for the CDR3: TGCGCCAGCAGCCACGGACAGACGAACACTGAAGCTTTCTTT. Amino acid sequence: CASSHGQTNTEAFF.

V usage is TRBV6-5 and J usage is TRBJ2-7, with a tentative D call TRBD2 (5 bases). This CDR3 is 16 amino acids long. Germline CDR1 reads MNHEY; CDR2 reads SVGAGI. Trimming took off 6 bases at V and 3 bases at J, with 21 bases between the two ends. The CDR3 region has the DNA TGTGCCAGCAGCCTAGAGGGTCCGGCAAATTTCTACGAGCAGTACTTC. It encodes CASSLEGPANFYEQYF.

V gene TRBV20-1 combines with J gene TRBJ1-4, with D unresolved. Germline lookup yields CDR1 DFQATT and CDR2 SNEGSKA (reference sequence). The CDR3 is 14 amino acids. Trimming left V 6 bases short and J 2 bases short, with 13 bases between. The CDR3 is CSATRLSTNEKLFF. The CDR3 region has the DNA TGCAGTGCAACCCGACTGTCTACTAATGAAAAACTGTTTTTT.

This clonotype was seen only a few times. This sequence joins TRBV12-3 or TRBV12-4 and TRBJ2-5; D unresolved. CDR3 length: 14 residues. Deletions cut 2 bases from V and 2 bases from J, with 9 bases between. The CDR3 reads CASSLYSDQETQYF. CDR3 sequence (DNA): TGTGCCAGCAGTTTATATTCAGATCAAGAGACCCAGTACTTC.

This chain joins TRBV20-1 and TRBJ2-7; TRBD2 might be the D (6 bases). Germline V CDR1 and CDR2: DFQATT, SNEGSKA (reference sequence). The V gene lost 3 bases and the J gene lost 0 bases, with 12 bases spanning the gap. The CDR3 is made up of 14 amino acids. The CDR3 reads CSARRAGTSYEQYF. In DNA, the CDR3 is TGCAGTGCTAGGCGGGCGGGGACCTCCTACGAGCAGTACTTC.

The rearrangement links TRBV20-1 to TRBJ2-1; 11 positions match TRBD1. CDR1 is DFQATT and CDR2 is SNEGSKA in the germline V gene (reference sequence). V lost 0 bases and J lost 5; bases outside the gene matches: 3. The CDR3 consists of 15 residues. The CDR3 DNA sequence: TGCAGTGCTAGAGACCCGGGACAGGGGGACAATGAGCAGTTCTTC. Its protein product is CSARDPGQGDNEQFF.

CDR3 protein: CASSIAGALETQYF. The DNA of the CDR3 is TGTGCCAGTAGTATAGCCGGGGCATTGGAGACCCAGTACTTC. This rearrangement joins TRBV19 to TRBJ2-5, with D possibly being TRBD1 or TRBD2 (5 bases each). V was trimmed by 1 base and J by 5 bases, leaving 11 bases between them. The CDR3 extends over 14 amino acids. Germline assignment: CDR1 LNHDA and CDR2 SQIVND (reference sequence).

The table lists this clonotype with a few counts. The rearrangement uses TRBV10-3 and TRBJ2-6; D is perhaps TRBD1 or TRBD2 (6 bases each). The CDR3 covers 14 residues. Germline V gene lookup returns CDR1 ENHRY and CDR2 SYGVKD. V gave up 6 bases and J gave up 1 base, with 7 bases separating them. The CDR3 is CAIRGGSGANVLTF. CDR3 DNA sequence: TGTGCCATCAGAGGGGGGTCTGGGGCCAACGTCCTGACTTTC.

This clonotype turned up a few times. The rearrangement uses TRBV19 and TRBJ2-1; 12 bases fit TRBD2. This CDR3 is 15 amino acids long. The V gene end was trimmed by 5 bases and the J gene end by 7 bases; junction bases not matched to a gene: 6. CDR1 is LNHDA, CDR2 SQIVND, per germline (reference sequence). In DNA, the CDR3 is TGTGCCAGTAGTTTCAAGACTAGCGGGGGAAATGAGCAGTTCTTC. It is translated as CASSFKTSGGNEQFF.

This chain joins TRBV5-5 and TRBJ2-7; 11 bases line up with TRBD2. CDR1 SGHKS and CDR2 YYEKEE come from the germline V gene (reference sequence). The length of the CDR3 is 16 residues. The V segment lost 4 bases and the J segment 0 bases; nucleotides outside the gene matches: 6. The CDR3 coding sequence is TGTGCCAGCAGCCTCTTAGCGGGAGGGACCTCCTACGAGCAGTACTTC. This codes for CASSLLAGGTSYEQYF.

This clonotype appeared many times. This chain joins TRBV12-3 or TRBV12-4 and TRBJ1-5, with D maybe TRBD1 (5 bases). CDR3 size: 14 residues. V was trimmed by 6 bases and J by 4 bases, leaving 13 bases between them. CDR3 protein: CASSGGTENQPQHF. The CDR3 region has the DNA TGTGCCAGCAGCGGAGGGACCGAGAATCAGCCCCAGCATTTT.

A remark on this clonotype: Likely a read error: the CDR3 ends without its conserved phenylalanine or tryptophan. No DNA is shown, since the ends of the CDR3 on it are uncertain; the CDR3 is the one TCRdb lists. The J gene is TRBJ1-1, the V gene TRBV11-3. Per the germline V gene, CDR1 is SGHNT and CDR2 is YENEEA. Inclusive of both ends, the CDR3 amounts to 15 amino acids. The chain's CDR3 is CASSLVGRQLSIMRR.

This rearrangement joins TRBV27 to TRBJ1-5; D is undetermined. The CDR3 length is 15 residues. Germline V lookup: CDR1 MNHEY, CDR2 SMNVEV (reference sequence). V was cut by 0 bases and J by 3 bases, with 9 bases left in between. DNA of the CDR3: TGTGCCAGCAGTTTATCTTCCGTTATCAATCAGCCCCAGCATTTT. Residues: CASSLSSVINQPQHF.

The chain employs TRBV25-1 and TRBJ1-6, with D uncertain. CDR1 and CDR2 from the germline V gene are MGHDK and SYGVNS. The CDR3 runs to 16 residues. Trimming pared 4 bases from V and 8 bases from J, leaving 18 bases between. The CDR3: CASSGPSPRRDSPLHF. CDR3 in DNA: TGTGCCAGCAGTGGTCCAAGTCCGAGGCGCGATTCACCCCTCCACTTT.

This clonotype was observed at least ten times. V is TRBV12-3 or TRBV12-4 and J is TRBJ1-4, with a tentative D call TRBD1 (6 bases). Trimming left V 5 bases short and J 8 bases short, with 15 bases between. CDR3 size: 14 residues. The DNA of the CDR3 is TGTGCCAGCAGTCACACCGGGGGCCGAGAAAAACTGTTTTTT. Protein: CASSHTGGREKLFF.

This sequence joins TRBV7-2 and TRBJ2-7; tentatively, D is TRBD1 or TRBD2 (8 bases each). V was trimmed by 5 bases and J by 9 bases, leaving 23 bases between them. Germline values: CDR1 SGHTA, CDR2 FQGNSA. The CDR3 length is 15 residues. The CDR3 sequence: CASSGQGAGGDAQYF. The CDR3 coding sequence is TGTGCCAGCAGCGGTCAGGGGGCGGGAGGTGACGCGCAGTACTTC.